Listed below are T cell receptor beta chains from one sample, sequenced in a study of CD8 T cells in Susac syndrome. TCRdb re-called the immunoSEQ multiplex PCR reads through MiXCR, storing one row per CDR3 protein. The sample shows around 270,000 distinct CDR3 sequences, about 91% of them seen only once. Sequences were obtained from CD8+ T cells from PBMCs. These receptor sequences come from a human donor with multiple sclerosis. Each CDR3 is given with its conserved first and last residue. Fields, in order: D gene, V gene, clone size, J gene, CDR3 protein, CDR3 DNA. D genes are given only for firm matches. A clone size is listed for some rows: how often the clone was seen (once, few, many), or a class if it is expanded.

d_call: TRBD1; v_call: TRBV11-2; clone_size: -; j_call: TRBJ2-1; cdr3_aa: CASSPTGGEYNEQFF; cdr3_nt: TGTGCCAGCAGCCCGACAGGGGGCGAATACAATGAGCAGTTCTTC
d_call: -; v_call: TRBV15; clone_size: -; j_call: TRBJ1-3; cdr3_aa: CATSRGNVLSSGNTIYF; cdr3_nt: TGTGCCACCAGCAGAGGCAATGTCCTGAGCTCTGGAAACACCATATATTTT
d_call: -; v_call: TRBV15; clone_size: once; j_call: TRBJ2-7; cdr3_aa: CATSRPGGESSYEQYF; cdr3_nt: TGTGCCACCAGCAGACCAGGGGGGGAGAGCTCCTACGAGCAGTACTTC
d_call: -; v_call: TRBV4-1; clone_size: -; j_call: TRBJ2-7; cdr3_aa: CASSHWGRYEQYF; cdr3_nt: TGCGCCAGCAGCCATTGGGGGCGATACGAGCAGTACTTC
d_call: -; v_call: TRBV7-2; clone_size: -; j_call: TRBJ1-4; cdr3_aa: CASSSPRFWGAGEKLFF; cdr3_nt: TGTGCCAGCAGTTCCCCTCGGTTCTGGGGGGCTGGAGAAAAACTGTTTTTT
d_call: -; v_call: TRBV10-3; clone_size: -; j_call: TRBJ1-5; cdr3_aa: CAISDGDLGNQPQHF; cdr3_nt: TGTGCCATCAGTGATGGGGACTTGGGCAATCAGCCCCAGCATTTT
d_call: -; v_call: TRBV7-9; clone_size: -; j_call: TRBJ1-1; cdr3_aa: CASSLGEGTTETFF; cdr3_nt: TGTGCCAGCAGCTTAGGCGAGGGGACCACTGAAACTTTCTTT
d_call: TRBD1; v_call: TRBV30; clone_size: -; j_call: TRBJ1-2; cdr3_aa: CAGDRVDDYGYTF; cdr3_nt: TGTGCCGGAGACAGGGTGGATGACTATGGCTACACCTTC
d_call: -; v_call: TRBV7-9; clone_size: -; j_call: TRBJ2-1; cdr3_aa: CASSHRGGHGYNEQFF; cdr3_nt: TGTGCCAGCAGCCATAGAGGGGGGCATGGCTACAATGAGCAGTTCTTC
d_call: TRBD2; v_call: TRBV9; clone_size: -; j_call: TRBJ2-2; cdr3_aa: CASCGGRRCTGELFF; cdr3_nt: TGTGCCAGCTGCGGGGGACGCCGGTGCACCGGGGAGCTGTTTTTT
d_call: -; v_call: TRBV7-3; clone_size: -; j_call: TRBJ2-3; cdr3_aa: CASSLISRSTDTQYF; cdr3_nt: TGTGCCAGCAGCTTAATTAGCAGGAGCACAGATACGCAGTATTTT
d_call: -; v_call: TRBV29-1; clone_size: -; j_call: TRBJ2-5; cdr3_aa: CSVELRGQETQYF; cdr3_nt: TGCAGCGTGGAACTCAGGGGACAAGAGACCCAGTACTTC
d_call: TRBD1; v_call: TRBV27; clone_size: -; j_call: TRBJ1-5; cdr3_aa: CASSEGTGVQPQHF; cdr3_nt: TGTGCCAGCAGTGAAGGGACAGGGGTGCAGCCCCAGCATTTT
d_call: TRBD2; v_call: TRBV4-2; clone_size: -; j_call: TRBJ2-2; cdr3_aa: CASSHQDLREGSGELFF; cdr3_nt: TGTGCCAGCAGCCACCAAGATTTGCGGGAGGGAAGCGGGGAGCTGTTTTTT
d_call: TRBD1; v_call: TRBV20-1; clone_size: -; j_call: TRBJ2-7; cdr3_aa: CSARDLGQGAGEQYF; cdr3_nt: TGCAGTGCTAGAGATCTCGGTCAGGGGGCGGGCGAGCAGTACTTC
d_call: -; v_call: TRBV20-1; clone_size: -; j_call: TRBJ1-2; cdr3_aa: CSTTRPALYGYTF; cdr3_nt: TGCAGTACAACCAGGCCGGCGCTCTATGGCTACACCTTC
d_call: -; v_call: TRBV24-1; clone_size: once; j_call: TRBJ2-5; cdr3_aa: CATSEVHQETQYF; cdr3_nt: TGTGCCACCAGTGAGGTACACCAAGAGACCCAGTACTTC
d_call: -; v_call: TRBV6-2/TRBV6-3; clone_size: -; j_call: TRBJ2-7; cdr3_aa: CASSPGKNYEQYF; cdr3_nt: TGTGCCAGCAGCCCCGGGAAAAATTACGAGCAGTACTTC
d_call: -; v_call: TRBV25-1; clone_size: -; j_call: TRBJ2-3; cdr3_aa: CASSDCCGTDTQYF; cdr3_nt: TGTGCCAGCAGTGATTGTTGTGGCACAGATACGCAGTATTTT
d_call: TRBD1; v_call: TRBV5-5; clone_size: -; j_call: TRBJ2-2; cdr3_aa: CASSLEVGQGITGELFF; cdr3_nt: TGTGCCAGCAGCTTGGAAGTGGGACAGGGGATTACCGGGGAGCTGTTTTTT
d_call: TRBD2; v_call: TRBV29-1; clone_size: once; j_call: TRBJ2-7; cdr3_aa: CSVPGTSGGGYYEQYF; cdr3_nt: TGCAGCGTCCCCGGGACTAGCGGGGGGGGATACTACGAGCAGTACTTC
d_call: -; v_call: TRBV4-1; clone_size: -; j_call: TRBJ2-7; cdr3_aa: CASSQGGGSGYEQYF; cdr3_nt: TGCGCCAGCAGCCAAGGAGGAGGGTCCGGCTACGAGCAGTACTTC
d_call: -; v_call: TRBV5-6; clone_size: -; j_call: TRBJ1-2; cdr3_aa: CASSPGTVDGYTF; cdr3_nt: TGTGCCAGCAGCCCTGGAACAGTGGATGGCTACACCTTC
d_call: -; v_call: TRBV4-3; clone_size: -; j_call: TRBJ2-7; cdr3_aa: CASSQAITAYEQYF; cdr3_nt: TGCGCCAGCAGCCAAGCGATAACAGCCTACGAGCAGTACTTC
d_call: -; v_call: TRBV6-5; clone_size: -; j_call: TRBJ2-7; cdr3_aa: CASSPRALSYEQYF; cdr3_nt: TGTGCCAGCAGTCCCCGGGCACTTAGTTACGAGCAGTACTTC
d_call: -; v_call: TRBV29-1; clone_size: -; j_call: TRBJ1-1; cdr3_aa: CSVTSGALDTEAFF; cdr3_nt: TGCAGCGTAACTTCAGGGGCCTTAGACACTGAAGCTTTCTTT
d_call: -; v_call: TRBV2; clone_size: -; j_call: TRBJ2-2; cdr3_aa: CASRGKYTGELFF; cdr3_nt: TGTGCCAGCCGCGGGAAGTACACCGGGGAGCTGTTTTTT
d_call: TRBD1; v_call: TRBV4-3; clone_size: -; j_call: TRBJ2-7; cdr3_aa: CASSQTGQGSSQYF; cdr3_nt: TGCGCCAGCAGCCAAACGGGACAGGGCTCTTCGCAGTACTTC
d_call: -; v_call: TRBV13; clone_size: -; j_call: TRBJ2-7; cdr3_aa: CASSLGQNEQYF; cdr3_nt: TGTGCCAGCAGCTTAGGGCAGAACGAGCAGTACTTC
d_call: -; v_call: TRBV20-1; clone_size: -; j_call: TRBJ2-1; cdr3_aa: CSTKSGHEADEQFF; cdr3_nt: TGCAGTACCAAGTCCGGGCACGAAGCAGATGAGCAGTTCTTC
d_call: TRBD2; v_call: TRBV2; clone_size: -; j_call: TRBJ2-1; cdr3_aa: CASSNTLAGGTYNEQFF; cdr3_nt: TGTGCCAGCAGTAACACCTTAGCGGGGGGCACCTACAATGAGCAGTTCTTC
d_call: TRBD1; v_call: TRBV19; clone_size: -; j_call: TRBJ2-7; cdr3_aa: CASSMGQGYSYEQYF; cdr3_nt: TGTGCCAGTAGTATGGGACAGGGGTACTCCTACGAGCAGTACTTC
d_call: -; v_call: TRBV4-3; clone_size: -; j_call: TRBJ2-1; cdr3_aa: CASSLHGGNEQFF; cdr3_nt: TGCGCCAGCAGCCTCCACGGGGGTAATGAGCAGTTCTTC
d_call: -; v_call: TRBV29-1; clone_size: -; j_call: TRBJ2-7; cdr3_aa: CSVELYHEQYF; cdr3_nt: TGCAGCGTTGAATTATATCACGAGCAGTACTTC
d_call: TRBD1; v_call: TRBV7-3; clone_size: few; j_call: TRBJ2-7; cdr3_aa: CASSLTGLGTAPQSYEQYF; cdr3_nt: TGTGCCAGCAGCTTAACGGGCTTGGGGACAGCCCCTCAATCCTACGAGCAGTACTTC
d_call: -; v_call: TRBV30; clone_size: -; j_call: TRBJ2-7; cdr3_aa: CAWSVSGRYEQHF; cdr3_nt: TGTGCCTGGAGTGTATCCGGACGGTACGAGCAGCACTTC
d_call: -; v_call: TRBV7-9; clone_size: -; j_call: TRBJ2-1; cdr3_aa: CASSSSLVGTGGRGEQFF; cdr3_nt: TGTGCCAGCAGCTCCTCCCTAGTCGGGACAGGAGGGCGGGGGGAGCAGTTCTTC
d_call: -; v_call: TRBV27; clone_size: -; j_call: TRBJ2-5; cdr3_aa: CASSASETGAQYF; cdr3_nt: TGTGCCAGCAGTGCTAGCGAAACGGGGGCCCAGTACTTC
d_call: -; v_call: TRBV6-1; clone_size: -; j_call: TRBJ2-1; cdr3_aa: CASSDGTAYNEQFF; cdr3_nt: TGTGCCAGCAGTGATGGTACAGCTTACAATGAGCAGTTCTTC
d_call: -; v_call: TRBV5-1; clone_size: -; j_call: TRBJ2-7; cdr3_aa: CASRGSDYEQYF; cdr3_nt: TGCGCCAGCAGGGGGTCCGATTACGAGCAGTACTTC
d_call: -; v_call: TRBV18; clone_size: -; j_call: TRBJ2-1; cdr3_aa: CASSPPGAGEQFF; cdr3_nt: TGTGCCAGCTCACCACCGGGGGCTGGTGAGCAGTTCTTC
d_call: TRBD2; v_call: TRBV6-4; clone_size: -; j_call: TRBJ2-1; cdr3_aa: CASSVSGLEGSEQFF; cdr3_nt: TGTGCCAGCAGTGTCTCAGGACTAGAGGGAAGCGAGCAGTTCTTC
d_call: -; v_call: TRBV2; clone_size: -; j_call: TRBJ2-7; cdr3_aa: CASKVSSGGAYEQYF; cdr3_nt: TGTGCCAGCAAGGTCTCCAGCGGTGGGGCCTACGAGCAGTACTTC